This T cell receptor (beta chain) was sequenced during a study of blood T cell repertoires in COVID-19. Study as a whole: COVID-19 samples collected from the United States, Italy and Spain covered acute and convalescent phases. From T cells, B-cell-depleted T cells, or PBMCs came the material, which was cDNA or gDNA.

In the authors' workflow: From reference gene primer amplification, estimates of nucleated cell counts were derived. Method: immunoSEQ multiplex PCR; TCRdb's copy keeps in-frame clones and lacks some. V and J calls plus clone size are reproduced from that table; the DNA served to infer D and trimming. This table has about 270,000 clones, roughly 86% appearing once. This clone appeared once. V shed 6 bases, J shed 2 bases, and the junction held 14 bases outside the gene matches. CDR1 and CDR2 from the germline V gene are SGHNT and YYREEE (reference sequence). The CDR3 runs 17 residues. This clonotype was sampled from a man aged 35 to 55 with active or convalescent COVID-19. Specimen: peripheral blood. This sequence joins TRBV5-4 and TRBJ2-7; 10 bases align to TRBD2. CDR3 sequence (DNA): TGTGCCAGCACCTCAAGGGTAGCGGGAGGAGGGGCCTACGAGCAGTACTTC. Translated, it gives CASTSRVAGGGAYEQYF.